This T cell receptor beta chain came from a study of blood T cell repertoires in COVID-19. Study-level background: The samples span acute and convalescent COVID-19 from the United States, Italy and Spain. From T cells, B-cell-depleted T cells, or PBMCs came the material, which was cDNA or gDNA.

Original processing methods: Reference gene primer amplification yielded estimated nucleated cell counts. Sequenced by immunoSEQ multiplex PCR; TCRdb stores in-frame clones only, minus some. V and J calls and clone size are given by that table; D and trimming were obtained from the DNA. The sample has around 78,000 clones, roughly 88% seen once. The specimen was peripheral blood. The sequence derives from a human donor in a cohort sampled during active COVID-19.

Here the CDR3 reads CATTPRGAGANVLTF. CDR3 nucleotides: TGTGCCACTACTCCGCGTGGAGCTGGGGCCAACGTCCTGACTTTC. The chain combines TRBV19 with TRBJ2-6, with D hard to call. This CDR3 is built from 15 residues. Germline V gene lookup returns CDR1 LNHDA and CDR2 SQIVND (reference sequence). Trimming removed 10 bases at V and 2 bases at J, with 15 bases between.